The text below deals with one TCR beta chain. This entry belongs to a study of control samples from healthy donors and cancer patients. TCRdb's table, derived via immunoSEQ multiplex PCR, lists solely in-frame clones and lacks some. This table has 40,000 to 50,000 clones, over 80% appearing once. The CDR3 has 15 amino acids. V was clipped by 0 bases and J by 2 bases, with 8 bases between them. Germline V CDR1 and CDR2: SGDLS, YYNGEE. The TCR sequence derives from a man in his 60s in good health. Specimen: blood. V is TRBV9 and J is TRBJ1-4; weak D call: TRBD1 (5 bases). DNA of the CDR3: TGTGCCAGCAGCGTAGGCGGGGGGACTAATGAAAAACTGTTTTTT. Translating it yields CASSVGGGTNEKLFF.